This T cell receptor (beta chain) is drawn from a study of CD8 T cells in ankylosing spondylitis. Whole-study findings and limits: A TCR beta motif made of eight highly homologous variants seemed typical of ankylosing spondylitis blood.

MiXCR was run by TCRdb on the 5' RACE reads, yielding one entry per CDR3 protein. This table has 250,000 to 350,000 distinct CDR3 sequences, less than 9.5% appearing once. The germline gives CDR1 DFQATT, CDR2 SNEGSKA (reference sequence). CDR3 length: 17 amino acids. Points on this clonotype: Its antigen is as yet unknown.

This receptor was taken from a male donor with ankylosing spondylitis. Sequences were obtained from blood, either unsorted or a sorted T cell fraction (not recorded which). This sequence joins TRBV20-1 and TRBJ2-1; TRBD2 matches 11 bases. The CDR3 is CSLVAASGRSSYNEQFF. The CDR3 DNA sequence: TGCAGCCTTGTCGCGGCTAGCGGGAGGTCTTCCTACAATGAGCAGTTCTTC.